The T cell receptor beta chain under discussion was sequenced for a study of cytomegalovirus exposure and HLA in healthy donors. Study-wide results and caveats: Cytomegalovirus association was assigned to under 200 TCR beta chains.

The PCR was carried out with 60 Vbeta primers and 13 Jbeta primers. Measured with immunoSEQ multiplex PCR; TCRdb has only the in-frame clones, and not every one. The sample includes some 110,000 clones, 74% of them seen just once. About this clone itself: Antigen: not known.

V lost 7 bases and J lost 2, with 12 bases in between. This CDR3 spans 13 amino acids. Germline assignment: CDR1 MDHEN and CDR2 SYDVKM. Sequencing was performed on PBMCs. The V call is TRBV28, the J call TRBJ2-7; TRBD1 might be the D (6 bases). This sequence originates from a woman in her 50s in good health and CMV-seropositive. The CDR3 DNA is TGTGCCAGCAACCCGGACAGTACCTACGAGCAGTACTTC. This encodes CASNPDSTYEQYF.